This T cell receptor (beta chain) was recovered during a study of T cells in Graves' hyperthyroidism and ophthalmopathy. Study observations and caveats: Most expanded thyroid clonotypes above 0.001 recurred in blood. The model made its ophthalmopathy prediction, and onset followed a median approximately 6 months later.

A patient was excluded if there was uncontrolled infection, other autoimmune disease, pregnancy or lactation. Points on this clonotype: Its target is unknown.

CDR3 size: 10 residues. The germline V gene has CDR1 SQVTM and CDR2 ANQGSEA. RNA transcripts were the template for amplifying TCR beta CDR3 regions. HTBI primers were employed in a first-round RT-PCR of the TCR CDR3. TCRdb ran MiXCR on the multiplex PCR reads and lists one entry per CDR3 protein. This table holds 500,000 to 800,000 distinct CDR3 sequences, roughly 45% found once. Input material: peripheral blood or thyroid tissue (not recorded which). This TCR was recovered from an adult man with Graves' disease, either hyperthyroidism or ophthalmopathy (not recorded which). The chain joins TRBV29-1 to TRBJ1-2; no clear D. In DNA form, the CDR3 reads TGCAGGGGAGTTGACTATGGCTACACCTTC. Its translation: CRGVDYGYTF.